These T cell receptor beta chains were read from a single sample in a study of T cell responses to AZD1222 COVID-19 vaccine. Repertoires were generated with immunoSEQ multiplex PCR, while TCRdb's copy carries only in-frame clones and drops some. The table lists 95,000 to 120,000 clones, more than 70% of them singletons. The sequencing here drew on peripheral blood, taken on day 0 of MenACWY control vaccination. The receptors here all came from an adult in good health. Each CDR3 is given with its conserved first and last residue. A D gene is named only where the DNA matches it firmly. The size entry is marked missing in some rows and otherwise reads once, few, many or a size class.

v_gene: TRBV3-1/TRBV3-2; abundance: -; j_gene: TRBJ1-6; d_gene: -; CDR3aa: CASSQDHGNSPLHF; CDR3nt: TGTGCCAGCAGCCAAGATCACGGAAATTCACCCCTCCACTTT
v_gene: TRBV12-5; abundance: -; j_gene: TRBJ1-3; d_gene: -; CDR3aa: CASGLRTYGNTIYF; CDR3nt: TGTGCTAGTGGTTTAAGAACATATGGAAACACCATATATTTT
v_gene: TRBV27; abundance: -; j_gene: TRBJ2-7; d_gene: -; CDR3aa: CASSFDLYSYEQYF; CDR3nt: TGTGCCAGCAGTTTTGATCTCTACTCCTACGAGCAGTACTTC
v_gene: TRBV7-2; abundance: few; j_gene: TRBJ1-1; d_gene: TRBD1; CDR3aa: CASSLHPTGATEAFF; CDR3nt: TGTGCCAGCAGCCTGCACCCGACAGGGGCCACTGAAGCTTTCTTT
v_gene: TRBV3-1/TRBV3-2; abundance: -; j_gene: TRBJ1-3; d_gene: -; CDR3aa: CASSLDSSIGNTIYF; CDR3nt: TGTGCCAGCAGCCTCGACAGCTCCATTGGAAACACCATATATTTT
v_gene: TRBV5-4; abundance: -; j_gene: TRBJ2-7; d_gene: -; CDR3aa: CASSSPGSLSYEQYF; CDR3nt: TGTGCCAGCAGCTCACCGGGAAGCCTCTCCTACGAGCAGTACTTC
v_gene: TRBV6-5; abundance: -; j_gene: TRBJ1-1; d_gene: TRBD1; CDR3aa: CASRVDRGRNTEAFF; CDR3nt: TGTGCCAGCAGGGTTGACAGGGGCCGGAACACTGAAGCTTTCTTT
v_gene: TRBV19; abundance: -; j_gene: TRBJ1-1; d_gene: -; CDR3aa: CASSIVTEAFF; CDR3nt: TGTGCCAGTAGTATAGTCACTGAAGCTTTCTTT
v_gene: TRBV9; abundance: -; j_gene: TRBJ2-3; d_gene: -; CDR3aa: CASSVAQTDTQYF; CDR3nt: TGTGCCAGCAGCGTAGCCCAGACAGATACGCAGTATTTT
v_gene: TRBV9; abundance: -; j_gene: TRBJ2-2; d_gene: -; CDR3aa: CASSVSPDTGELFF; CDR3nt: TGTGCCAGCAGCGTTTCCCCGGACACCGGGGAGCTGTTTTTT
v_gene: TRBV9; abundance: -; j_gene: TRBJ2-7; d_gene: -; CDR3aa: CASSVVDRNYEQYF; CDR3nt: TGTGCCAGCAGCGTAGTAGACAGGAACTACGAGCAGTACTTC
v_gene: TRBV5-6; abundance: -; j_gene: TRBJ2-1; d_gene: -; CDR3aa: CASSLTGVSYNEQFF; CDR3nt: TGTGCCAGCAGCTTGACGGGGGTCTCCTACAATGAGCAGTTCTTC
v_gene: TRBV5-6; abundance: -; j_gene: TRBJ1-6; d_gene: TRBD1; CDR3aa: CASSSGQGLNSPLHF; CDR3nt: TGTGCCAGCAGCTCGGGACAGGGACTTAATTCACCCCTCCACTTT
v_gene: TRBV13; abundance: once; j_gene: TRBJ2-5; d_gene: TRBD2; CDR3aa: CASSFPTSDVQETQYF; CDR3nt: TGTGCCAGCAGCTTCCCGACTAGCGACGTCCAAGAGACCCAGTACTTC
v_gene: TRBV15; abundance: -; j_gene: TRBJ1-3; d_gene: -; CDR3aa: CATSRDFAGNSGNTIYF; CDR3nt: TGTGCCACCAGCAGAGATTTCGCAGGGAACTCTGGAAACACCATATATTTT
v_gene: TRBV2; abundance: -; j_gene: TRBJ1-4; d_gene: -; CDR3aa: CASSEEGAATNEKLFF; CDR3nt: TGTGCCAGCAGTGAGGAGGGTGCGGCAACTAATGAAAAACTGTTTTTT
v_gene: TRBV6-6; abundance: -; j_gene: TRBJ1-1; d_gene: TRBD1; CDR3aa: CASSPTGTGLTEAFF; CDR3nt: TGTGCCAGCAGTCCGACTGGGACAGGGCTCACTGAAGCTTTCTTT
v_gene: TRBV7-3; abundance: -; j_gene: TRBJ2-5; d_gene: -; CDR3aa: CASSPQGMEQETQYF; CDR3nt: TGTGCCAGCAGCCCCCAGGGGATGGAGCAAGAGACCCAGTACTTC
v_gene: TRBV7-8; abundance: -; j_gene: TRBJ2-7; d_gene: TRBD1; CDR3aa: CASSVGGRQGGYEQYF; CDR3nt: TGTGCCAGCAGCGTAGGAGGGCGACAGGGGGGATACGAGCAGTACTTC
v_gene: TRBV6-5; abundance: -; j_gene: TRBJ2-2; d_gene: -; CDR3aa: CASSIHSAGELFF; CDR3nt: TGTGCCAGCAGTATCCATAGCGCCGGGGAGCTGTTTTTT
v_gene: TRBV3-1/TRBV3-2; abundance: -; j_gene: TRBJ2-5; d_gene: -; CDR3aa: CASSQGRAETQYF; CDR3nt: TGTGCCAGCAGCCAAGGGAGGGCTGAGACCCAGTACTTC
v_gene: TRBV7-2; abundance: -; j_gene: TRBJ1-2; d_gene: TRBD1; CDR3aa: CASSLARTGGYGYTF; CDR3nt: TGTGCCAGCAGCTTAGCCAGGACAGGGGGGTATGGCTACACCTTC